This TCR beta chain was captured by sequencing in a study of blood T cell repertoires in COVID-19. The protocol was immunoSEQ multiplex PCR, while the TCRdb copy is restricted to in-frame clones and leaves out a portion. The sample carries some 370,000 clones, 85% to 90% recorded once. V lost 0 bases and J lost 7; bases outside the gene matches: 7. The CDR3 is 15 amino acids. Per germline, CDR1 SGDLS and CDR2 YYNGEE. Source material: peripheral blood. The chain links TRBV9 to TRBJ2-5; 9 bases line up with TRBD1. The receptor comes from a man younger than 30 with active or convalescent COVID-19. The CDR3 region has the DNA TGTGCCAGCAGCGTAGGAGGGGGACAGGGTGCGACCCAGTACTTC. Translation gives CASSVGGGQGATQYF.